This passage covers 16 T cell receptor beta chains from one sample sequenced in a study of spatial heterogeneity in lung cancer. Indicated time point: blood at routine non-recurrence follow-up after resection. No cell sorting; template was whole RNA from tumor, lung tissue or PBMC. One entry per CDR3 protein results from TCRdb running MiXCR on the 5' RACE reads. The sample holds 45,000 to 65,000 distinct CDR3 sequences, 7.4% seen once. The starting material was PBMCs, obtained at follow-up. These receptors all stem from a female donor with early-stage non-small cell lung cancer.

This clonotype appeared a few times. J is TRBJ2-5 and V is TRBV28; no firm D call. The CDR3 has 12 residues. Germline CDR1 MDHEN, CDR2 SYDVKM. Trimming left V 6 bases short and J 2 bases short, with 7 bases between. CDR3 region: CASRHLQETQYF. CDR3 bases: TGTGCCAGCAGACACTTACAAGAGACCCAGTACTTC. Drawing the rest from reference TRBV28 and TRBJ2-5, the complete variable domain is DVKVTQSSRYLVKRTGEKVFLECVQDMDHENMFWYRQDPGLGLRLIYFSYDVKMKEKGDIPEGYSVSREKKERFSLILESASTNQTSMYLCASRHLQETQYFGPGTRLLVL.

In regard to this clonotype: A junction boundary mismatches the germline segment, possibly from a read error. The chain employs TRBV6-2 or TRBV6-3 and TRBJ2-5; 9 bases are shared with TRBD1. The CDR3 extends over 15 amino acids. Germline V CDR1 and CDR2: MNHEY, SVGEGT. The CDR3 protein is CTSSFLGQGQETQYF. In DNA form, the CDR3 reads TGTACCAGCAGTTTCCTTGGACAGGGGCAAGAGACCCAGTACTTC.

This clonotype was seen at least ten times. CDR3 in DNA: TGTGCCAGCTCACCGGGGATGCCTAACACTGAAGCTTTCTTT. This translates into CASSPGMPNTEAFF. V usage is TRBV18 and J usage is TRBJ1-1; D is ambiguous. Trimming left V 3 bases short and J 2 bases short, with 10 bases between. Germline values: CDR1 KGHSH, CDR2 LQKENI. The CDR3 has 14 amino acids.

The gene calls are TRBV7-9 and TRBJ1-2, with D hard to call. The CDR3 has 13 amino acids. The germline V gene has CDR1 SEHNR and CDR2 FQNEAQ (reference sequence). V shed 2 bases and J shed 4 bases, with 8 bases lying between them. For the CDR3, the DNA is TGTGCCAGCAGCTTACCCGGACCCTATGGCTACACCTTC. It encodes CASSLPGPYGYTF.

The J gene is TRBJ2-2, the V gene TRBV2; 10 positions agree with TRBD1. J was trimmed by 3 bases and V by 9 bases; bases with no gene match: 10. Per the germline V gene, CDR1 is SNHLY and CDR2 is FYNNEI. This CDR3 has 16 residues. The DNA of the CDR3 is TGTGCCAGTCAGGGAGCGGACAGGGGGGACACCGGGGAGCTGTTTTTT. It specifies CASQGADRGDTGELFF. The complete variable domain, with remaining parts taken from reference TRBV2 and TRBJ2-2, reads EPEVTQTPSHQVTQMGQEVILRCVPISNHLYFYWYRQILGQKVEFLVSFYNNEISEKSEIFDDQFSVERPDGSNFTLKIRSTKLEDSAMYFCASQGADRGDTGELFFGEGSRLTVL.

This clonotype was counted ten times or more. The chain has TRBV20-1 and TRBJ2-2; 8 nucleotides line up with TRBD2. CDR3 length equals 14 residues. Trimming at V came to 2 bases and at J to 1 base, leaving 0 bases not matched to a gene. Germline lookup yields CDR1 DFQATT and CDR2 SNEGSKA (reference sequence). In DNA, the CDR3 is TGCAGTGCTAGACTAGCGGGGAACACCGGGGAGCTGTTTTTT. It translates to CSARLAGNTGELFF.

This clonotype turned up a few times. The J gene is TRBJ2-3, the V gene TRBV12-3 or TRBV12-4; D gene unclear. The V gene lost 6 bases and the J gene lost 6 bases, with 22 bases spanning the gap. The CDR3 consists of 16 residues. The CDR3 spells CASSPWKTLAADTQYF. The CDR3 DNA sequence: TGTGCCAGCAGCCCTTGGAAGACATTGGCGGCCGATACGCAGTATTTT.

This clonotype was seen repeatedly, ten times or more. The chain employs TRBV7-9 and TRBJ2-2, with D possibly being TRBD1 (5 bases). CDR1 is SEHNR, CDR2 FQNEAQ, per germline (reference sequence). Trimming stripped 7 bases from V and 4 bases from J, with 13 bases between. CDR3 length: 14 residues. The CDR3 here is CASIKTATTGELFF. The DNA for the CDR3 is TGTGCCAGCATCAAGACAGCTACCACCGGGGAGCTGTTTTTT.

This clonotype was found many times. V is TRBV20-1 and J is TRBJ1-1; TRBD1 matches at 8 bases. Germline CDR1 and CDR2: DFQATT and SNEGSKA (reference sequence). This CDR3 has 13 amino acids. Trimming removed 3 bases from V and 10 bases from J; junction bases left unmatched: 10. For the CDR3, the DNA is TGCAGTGCTAGGCGGTTGGACAGGGAAGGAGCTTTCTTT. Residues: CSARRLDREGAFF.

In its sample, this clonotype was seen many times. The rearrangement uses TRBV4-3 and TRBJ2-7; D gene ambiguous. Between the trimmed V and J ends, which lost 1 base and 5 bases, there was a span of 15 bases. The CDR3 is 15 amino acids. Germline lookup yields CDR1 LGHNA and CDR2 YSLEER. The CDR3 sequence: CASSQGSTVANEQYF. In nucleotides, the CDR3 is TGCGCCAGCAGCCAAGGGAGTACAGTGGCGAACGAGCAGTACTTC.

This clonotype was observed many times. The V gene is TRBV30, the J gene TRBJ2-3, with D possibly matching TRBD2 (5 bases). Trimming stripped 0 bases from V and 2 bases from J, with 12 bases between. This CDR3 has 15 amino acids. Germline V lookup: CDR1 GTSNPN, CDR2 SVGIG (reference sequence). CDR3 sequence reads: CAWSVSSHSTDTQYF. The CDR3 DNA reads TGTGCCTGGAGTGTGTCTAGCCATTCCACAGATACGCAGTATTTT.

This clonotype was seen many times. The chain employs TRBV5-1 and TRBJ2-3, with D perhaps being TRBD1 or TRBD2 (5 bases each). In germline, CDR1 is SGHRS, CDR2 YFSETQ. This CDR3 has 14 residues. V was shortened by 0 bases and J by 6 bases, with 11 bases between the two germline ends. This CDR3 is CASSLGREGDTQYF. Written as DNA, the CDR3 is TGCGCCAGCAGCTTGGGGCGTGAGGGGGATACGCAGTATTTT.

This clonotype was found a few times. The CDR3 loop reads CSVKGLQGRSSYEQYF. In DNA form, the CDR3 reads TGCAGCGTCAAGGGCCTACAGGGTCGGTCCTCCTACGAGCAGTACTTC. This chain links TRBV29-1 with TRBJ2-7, with D possibly matching TRBD1 (6 bases). This CDR3 spans 16 amino acids. With 6 bases removed from V and 0 bases from J, the gap between germline ends came to 21 bases. Germline lookup yields CDR1 SQVTM and CDR2 ANQGSEA.

This clonotype was seen many times. The V and J genes are TRBV6-2 or TRBV6-3 and TRBJ2-1; D unclear. CDR3 length equals 15 residues. Per the germline V gene, CDR1 is MNHEY and CDR2 is SVGEGT. Deletions cut 2 bases from V and 2 bases from J, with 10 bases between. CDR3 sequence reads: CASSYGWATYNEQFF. The CDR3 DNA reads as TGTGCCAGCAGTTACGGGTGGGCGACCTACAATGAGCAGTTCTTC.

This clonotype was counted ten times or more. The chain carries TRBV7-2 and TRBJ2-3; 15 nucleotides line up with TRBD2. V was pared by 2 bases and J by 4 bases, with 13 bases of the junction left unmatched. From germline, CDR1 is SGHTA and CDR2 FQGNSA. The CDR3 length is 20 residues. The CDR3 sequence is CASSLSPRGLAGGRADTQYF. The CDR3 region has the DNA TGTGCCAGCAGCTTAAGCCCCCGAGGACTAGCGGGGGGGCGCGCAGATACGCAGTATTTT.

Ten or more counts support this clonotype. The CDR3 is CASSYLAERETQYF. CDR3 nucleotide sequence: TGTGCCAGCAGTTACCTAGCGGAACGAGAGACCCAGTACTTC. The chain couples TRBV27 to TRBJ2-5; TRBD2 agrees at 7 bases. The germline CDR1 and CDR2 sequences are MNHEY and SMNVEV (reference sequence). After removal of 4 bases from V and 4 bases from J, the junction contained 6 bases not matched to a gene. There are 14 residues in the CDR3.